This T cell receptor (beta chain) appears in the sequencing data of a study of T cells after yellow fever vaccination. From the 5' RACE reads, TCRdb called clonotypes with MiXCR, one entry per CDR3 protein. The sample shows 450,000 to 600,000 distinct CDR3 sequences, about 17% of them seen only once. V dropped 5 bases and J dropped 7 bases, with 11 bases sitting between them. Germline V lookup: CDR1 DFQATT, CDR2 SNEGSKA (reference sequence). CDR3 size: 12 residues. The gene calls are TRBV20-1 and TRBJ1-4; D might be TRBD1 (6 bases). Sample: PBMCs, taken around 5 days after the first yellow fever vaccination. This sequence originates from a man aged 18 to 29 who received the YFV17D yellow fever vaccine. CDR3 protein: CSASRGGEKLFF. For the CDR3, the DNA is TGCAGTGCTTCAAGGGGGGGTGAAAAACTGTTTTTT.